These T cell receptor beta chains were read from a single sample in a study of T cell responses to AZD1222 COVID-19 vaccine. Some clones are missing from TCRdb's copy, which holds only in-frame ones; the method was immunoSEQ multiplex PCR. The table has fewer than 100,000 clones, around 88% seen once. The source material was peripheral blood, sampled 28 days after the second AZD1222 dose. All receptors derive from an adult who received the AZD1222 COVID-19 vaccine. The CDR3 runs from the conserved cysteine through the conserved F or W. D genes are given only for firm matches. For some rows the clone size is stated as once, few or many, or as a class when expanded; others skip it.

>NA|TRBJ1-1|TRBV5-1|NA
TGCGCCAGCAGCTTGGTGGCAGCGACCATGAACACTGAAGCTTTCTTT
CASSLVAATMNTEAFF
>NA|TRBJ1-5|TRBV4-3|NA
TGCGCCAGCAGCCAGGGGCAGGGTAGTGAGCCCCAGCATTTT
CASSQGQGSEPQHF
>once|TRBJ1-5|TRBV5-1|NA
TGCGCCAGCAACTTCCCAAATACCAACAGTGTCCATCAGCCCCAGCATTTT
CASNFPNTNSVHQPQHF
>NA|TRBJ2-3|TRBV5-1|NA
TGCGCCAGCAGCTTGGCCGTCGGACAGCCCAACACAGATACGCAGTATTTT
CASSLAVGQPNTDTQYF
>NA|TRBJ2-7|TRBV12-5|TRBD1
TGTGCTAGTGGTGGACAGGATTTCTCCTACGAGCAGTACTTC
CASGGQDFSYEQYF
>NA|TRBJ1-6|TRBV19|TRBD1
TGTGCCAGTAGTATAGACCGGGACAGTAATTCACCCCTCCACTTT
CASSIDRDSNSPLHF
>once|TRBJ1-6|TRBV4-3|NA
TGCGCCAGCAGCCAGGCGGGACGGCCAAATTCACCCCTCCACTTT
CASSQAGRPNSPLHF
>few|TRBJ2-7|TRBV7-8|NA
TGTGCCAGCAGCTTAACATGGACAGACAAACAGTACTTC
CASSLTWTDKQYF
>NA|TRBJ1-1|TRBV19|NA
TGTGCCAGTAGGGCCCAGGGTTACACTGAAGCTTTCTTT
CASRAQGYTEAFF
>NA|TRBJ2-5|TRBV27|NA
TGTGCCAGCAGTTCCTCGGCCTATACCCAAGAGACCCAGTACTTC
CASSSSAYTQETQYF
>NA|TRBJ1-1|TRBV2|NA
TGTGCTCGGGGGAACGCTGAAGCTTTCTTT
CARGNAEAFF
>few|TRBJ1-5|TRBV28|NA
TGTGCCAGCAATGGACACAGCAATCAGCCCCAGCATTTT
CASNGHSNQPQHF
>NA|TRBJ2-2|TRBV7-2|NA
TGTGCCAGCAGCACCAACCCGAGGGGGGAGCTGTTTTTT
CASSTNPRGELFF
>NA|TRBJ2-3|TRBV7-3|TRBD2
TGTGCCAGCCGGGCCCGGGGGGGCCCGATGGATACGCAGTATTTT
CASRARGGPMDTQYF
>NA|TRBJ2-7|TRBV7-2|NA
TGTGCCAGCAGCTCCTACCTTAACACCTACGAGCAGTACTTC
CASSSYLNTYEQYF
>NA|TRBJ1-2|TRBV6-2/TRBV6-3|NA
TGTGCCAGCAGTTTCACCTGGACAGATGGCTACACCTTC
CASSFTWTDGYTF
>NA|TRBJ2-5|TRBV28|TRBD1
TGTGCCAGCAGGAACGCAGGGGGCGCGGAGACCCAGTACTTC
CASRNAGGAETQYF
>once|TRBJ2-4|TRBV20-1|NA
TGCAGTGCTAGTAGGCAGGGGATAGCCAAAAACATTCAGTACTTC
CSASRQGIAKNIQYF
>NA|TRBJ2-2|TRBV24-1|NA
TGTGCCACCAGTCAATTTGGGGTTGGCACCGGGGAGCTGTTTTTT
CATSQFGVGTGELFF
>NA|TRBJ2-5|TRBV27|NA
TGTGCCAGCAGCCCTACAGGGCTACCACCAACCCAGTACTTC
CASSPTGLPPTQYF
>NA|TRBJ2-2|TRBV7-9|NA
TGTGCCAGCAGCTTAGCGCTAACTGGGGAGCTGTTTTTT
CASSLALTGELFF
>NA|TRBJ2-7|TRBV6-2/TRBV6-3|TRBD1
TGTGCCAGCAGTTACCTAGGACAGGGGGTCTACGAGCAGTACTTC
CASSYLGQGVYEQYF
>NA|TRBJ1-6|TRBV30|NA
TGTGCCTGGAGTGTACAAACAGGATGGAGTGGGCACTATAATTCACCCCTCCACTTT
CAWSVQTGWSGHYNSPLHF
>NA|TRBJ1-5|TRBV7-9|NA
TGTGCCAGCAGCCAGCAGGGAGGCCAGCCCCAGCATTTT
CASSQQGGQPQHF
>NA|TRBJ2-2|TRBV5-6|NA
TGTGCCAGCCAGGGAGGGACAGGTAGAACGGAGGACACCGGGGAGCTGTTTTTT
CASQGGTGRTEDTGELFF
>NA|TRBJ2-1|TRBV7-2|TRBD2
TGTGCCAGCACCCGTCCCGGGACTAGCGGGGGGGCCTCCTACAATGAGCAGTTCTTC
CASTRPGTSGGASYNEQFF
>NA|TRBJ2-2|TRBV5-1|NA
TGCGCCAGCAGCTGGGGGGACATCACCGGGGAGCTGTTTTTT
CASSWGDITGELFF
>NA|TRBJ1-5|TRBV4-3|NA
TGCGCCAGCAGCCAAGATAGGGCCACCGGGTCCCAGCATTTT
CASSQDRATGSQHF
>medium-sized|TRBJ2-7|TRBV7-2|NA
TGTGCCAGCAGCTTAGCCGGGGGTACCTACGAGCAGTACTTC
CASSLAGGTYEQYF
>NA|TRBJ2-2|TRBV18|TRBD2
TGTGCCAGCTCAACGAGCGGGGCACCTCCCACGAACACCGGGGAGCTGTTTTTT
CASSTSGAPPTNTGELFF
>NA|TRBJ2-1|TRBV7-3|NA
TGTGCCAGCAGCTTATGGAGGGGGCCCCACAATGAGCAGTTCTTC
CASSLWRGPHNEQFF
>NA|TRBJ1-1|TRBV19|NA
TGTGCCAGTAGGGCGAGAGGCCGACAGAACACTGAAGCTTTCTTT
CASRARGRQNTEAFF
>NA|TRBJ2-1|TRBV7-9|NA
TGTGCCAGCAGCGTTCCCCGGGACTTACAGTTCTTC
CASSVPRDLQFF
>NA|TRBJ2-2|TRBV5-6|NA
TGTGCCAGCAGCTTGGTGGGGGCTAGCCATCTCACCGGGGAGCTGTTTTTT
CASSLVGASHLTGELFF
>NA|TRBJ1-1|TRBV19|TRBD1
TGTGCCAGTACCCTAATAGGACAGGGGGCGGGTGCTTTCTTT
CASTLIGQGAGAFF
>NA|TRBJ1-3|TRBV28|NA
TGTGCCAGCAGTTTTAGGAGGAACACCATATATTTT
CASSFRRNTIYF
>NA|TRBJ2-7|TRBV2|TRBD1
TGTGCCAGCAGTGTCGGGGACAGCTACGAGCAGTACTTC
CASSVGDSYEQYF
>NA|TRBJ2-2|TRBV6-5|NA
TGTGCCAGCAGTTACTCGAAAGGGACCACCGGGGAGCTGTTTTTT
CASSYSKGTTGELFF
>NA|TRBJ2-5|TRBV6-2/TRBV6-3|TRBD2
TGTGCCAGCAGTACCTGGACTAGCGGGGGACAAGAGACCCAGTACTTC
CASSTWTSGGQETQYF
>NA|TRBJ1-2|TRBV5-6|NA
TGTGCCAGCAGCTCCTTACCGGGGGGTTACACCTTC
CASSSLPGGYTF
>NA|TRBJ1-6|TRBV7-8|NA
TGTGCCAGCAGCTTGAGGACCTCAACGTCTCGCAATTCACCCCTCCACTTT
CASSLRTSTSRNSPLHF
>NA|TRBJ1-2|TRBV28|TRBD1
TGTGCCAGCAGTTTGGGAGTTCGAGACAGGGCAAACTATGGCTACACCTTC
CASSLGVRDRANYGYTF
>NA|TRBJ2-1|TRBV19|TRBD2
TGTGCCAGTAGTCTGGACAGCGGGGGTCTGCAAGAGCAGTTCTTC
CASSLDSGGLQEQFF
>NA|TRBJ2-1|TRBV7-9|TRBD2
TGTGCCAGCAGCGCCCAGGCCAGCGGGGGGGCGGGGGAGCAGTTCTTC
CASSAQASGGAGEQFF
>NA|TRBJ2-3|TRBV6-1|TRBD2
TGTGCCAGCAGTGTAGCGGGGGGTGGGGATACGCAGTATTTT
CASSVAGGGDTQYF
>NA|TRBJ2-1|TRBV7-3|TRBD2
TGTGCCAGCAACCTCGAGACTAGCGGGGGTTACAATGAGCAGTTCTTC
CASNLETSGGYNEQFF
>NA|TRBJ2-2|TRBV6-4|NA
TGTGCCAGCAGCCCCCTATTCGCGAAGGGGACCGGGGAGCTGTTTTTT
CASSPLFAKGTGELFF
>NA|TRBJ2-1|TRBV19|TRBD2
TGTGCCAGTAGACCCGGGGCTAGCGGGGGGCGAAGGTTTGGGGAGCAGTTCTTC
CASRPGASGGRRFGEQFF
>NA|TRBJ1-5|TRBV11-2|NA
TGTGCCAGCAGCTCCACCCGACAGGGCAATCAGCCCCAGCATTTT
CASSSTRQGNQPQHF